The T cell receptor beta chain described here comes from a study of blood T cell repertoires in COVID-19. Whole-study context: COVID-19 samples from acute and convalescent phases originated in the United States, Italy and Spain. Sources were T cells, B-cell-depleted T cells, or PBMCs; the material itself was cDNA or gDNA.

CDR3 length equals 16 residues. The ends lost 3 bases at V and 6 bases at J; junction bases unmatched: 13. CDR1 and CDR2 from the germline V gene are LGHNA and YNFKEQ. In the original workflow: It was from reference gene primer amplification that nucleated cell counts were estimated. Here immunoSEQ multiplex PCR was the method, and the copy in TCRdb shows in-frame clones only, minus some. D and trimming were read from the DNA, whereas the V and J calls and clone size are those reported in that table. Of under 140,000 clones listed, about 75% were seen once; the top ten hold 15% to 20%. The sequenced sample was peripheral blood. V gene TRBV4-2 combines with J gene TRBJ2-7; TRBD2 agrees at 8 bases. The sequence came from a woman of 80 years or more with active or convalescent COVID-19. This CDR3 is CASSQEGLVGGLEQYF. Written as DNA, the CDR3 is TGTGCCAGCAGCCAGGAGGGACTAGTGGGGGGGCTCGAGCAGTACTTC.